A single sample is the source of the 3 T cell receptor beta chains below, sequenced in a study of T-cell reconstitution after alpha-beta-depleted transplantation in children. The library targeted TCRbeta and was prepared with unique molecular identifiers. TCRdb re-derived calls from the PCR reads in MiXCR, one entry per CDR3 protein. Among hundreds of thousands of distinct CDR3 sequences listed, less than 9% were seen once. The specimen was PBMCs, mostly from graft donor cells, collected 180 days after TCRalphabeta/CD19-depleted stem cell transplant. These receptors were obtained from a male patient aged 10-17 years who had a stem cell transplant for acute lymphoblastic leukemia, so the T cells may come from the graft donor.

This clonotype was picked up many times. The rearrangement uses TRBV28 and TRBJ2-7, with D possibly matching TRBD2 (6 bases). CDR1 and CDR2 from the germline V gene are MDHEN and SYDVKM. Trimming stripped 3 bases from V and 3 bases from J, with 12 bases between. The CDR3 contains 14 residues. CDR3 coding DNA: TGTGCCAGCAGTTTCGGGGGTATGAGCTACGAGCAGTACTTC. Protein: CASSFGGMSYEQYF.

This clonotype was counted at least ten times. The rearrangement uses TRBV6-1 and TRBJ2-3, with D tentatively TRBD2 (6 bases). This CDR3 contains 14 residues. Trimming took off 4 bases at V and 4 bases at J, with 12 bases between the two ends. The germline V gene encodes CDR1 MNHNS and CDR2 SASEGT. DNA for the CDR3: TGTGCCAGCAGTGCGCTAGCGACGGCAGATACGCAGTATTTT. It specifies CASSALATADTQYF.

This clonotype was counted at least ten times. Here the CDR3 reads CASSEGYIQYF. The DNA of the CDR3 is TGCGCCAGCAGTGAGGGCTACATTCAGTACTTC. The genes are TRBV10-2 and TRBJ2-4, with D uncertain. The germline gives CDR1 WSHSY, CDR2 SAAADI. The CDR3 extends over 11 amino acids. V gave up 2 bases and J gave up 8 bases, with 4 bases separating them.